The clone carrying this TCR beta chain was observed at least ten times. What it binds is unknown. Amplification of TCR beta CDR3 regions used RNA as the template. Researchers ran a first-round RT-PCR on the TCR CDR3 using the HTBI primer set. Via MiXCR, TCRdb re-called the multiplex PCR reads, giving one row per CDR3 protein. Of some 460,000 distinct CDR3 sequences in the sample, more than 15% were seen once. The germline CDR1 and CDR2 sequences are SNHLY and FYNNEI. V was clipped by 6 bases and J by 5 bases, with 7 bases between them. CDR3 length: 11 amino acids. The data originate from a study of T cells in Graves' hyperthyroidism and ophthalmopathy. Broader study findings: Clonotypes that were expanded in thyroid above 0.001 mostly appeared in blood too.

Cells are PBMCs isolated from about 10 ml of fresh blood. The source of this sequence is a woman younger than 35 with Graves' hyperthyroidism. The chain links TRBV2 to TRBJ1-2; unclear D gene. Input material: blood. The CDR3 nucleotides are TGTGCCAGCAGAACTACGTATGGCTACACCTTC. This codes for CASRTTYGYTF.